These 30 T cell receptor beta chains were sequenced from one sample in a study of blood T cell repertoires in COVID-19. Method: immunoSEQ multiplex PCR; TCRdb's copy keeps in-frame clones and lacks some. In the table there are fewer than 350,000 clones, around four fifths of which are singletons. What was sequenced was peripheral blood. Every receptor here comes from a woman aged 45 to 65 with active or convalescent COVID-19.

The chain couples TRBV3-1 (or the pseudogene TRBV3-2) to TRBJ1-6, with D uncertain. CDR3 length: 14 residues. Per germline, CDR1 LGHDT and CDR2 YNNKEL (reference sequence). Trimming removed 4 bases at V and 6 bases at J, with 10 bases between. CDR3 sequence (DNA): TGTGCCAGCAGCCGGAATCGGGGTAATTCACCCCTCCACTTT. Translating it yields CASSRNRGNSPLHF.

The chain links TRBV7-9 to TRBJ2-3; tentative D call: TRBD2 (5 bases). The CDR3 loop spans 15 amino acids. Germline-derived CDR1 and CDR2 are SEHNR and FQNEAQ (reference sequence). Trimming stripped 3 bases from V and 2 bases from J, with 12 bases between. In nucleotides, the CDR3 is TGTGCCAGCAGCTTCCCAATAGCGCTCACAGATACGCAGTATTTT. Translation gives CASSFPIALTDTQYF.

The V call is TRBV7-8, the J call TRBJ1-6; D ambiguous. Trimming took off 2 bases at V and 0 bases at J, with 5 bases between the two ends. Germline CDR1 reads SGHVS; CDR2 reads FQNEAQ. CDR3 length: 15 amino acids. CDR3 DNA: TGTGCCAGCAGCTTAAGGAGCTCCTATAATTCACCCCTCCACTTT. Translation: CASSLRSSYNSPLHF.

The chain recombines TRBV6-5 with TRBJ2-7; D gene ambiguous. V was pared by 2 bases and J by 6 bases, with 5 bases between. This CDR3 comprises 11 residues. Germline loops: CDR1 MNHEY, CDR2 SVGAGI. The CDR3 DNA follows: TGTGCCAGCAGTTACCAGTCCGAGCAGTACTTC. Amino acid sequence: CASSYQSEQYF.

As concerns this clone: Mismatch with germline at one junction end may stem from a read error. The CDR3 nucleotides are TGTGCCAGCAGCCAGGCCCATCAGGACAGTCTGGAAGTCTTC. It specifies CASSQAHQDSLEVF. The chain joins TRBV3-1 (or the pseudogene TRBV3-2) to TRBJ2-7, with D possibly being TRBD1 (6 bases). CDR1 LGHDT and CDR2 YNNKEL come from the germline V gene (reference sequence). The CDR3 has 14 residues.

As concerns this clone: Just one base apart from a much larger clone, this may be a read error. The chain recombines TRBV13 with TRBJ1-1; TRBD1 is a possible D gene (5 bases). The CDR3 is 13 amino acids. Germline CDR1 and CDR2: PRHDT and FYEKMQ (reference sequence). V lost 6 bases and J 0 bases, leaving 8 bases between the germline ends. DNA for the CDR3: TGTGCCAGCAGTTTCAGGGTGAACACTGAAGCTTTCTTT. Protein: CASSFRVNTEAFF.

V and J are TRBV11-1 and TRBJ2-3; 8 nucleotides agree with TRBD2. With V trimmed by 1 base and J by 6 bases, 9 bases remained unmatched. Germline assignment: CDR1 SGHAT and CDR2 FQDESV (reference sequence). The CDR3 spans 16 residues. The DNA of the CDR3 is TGTGCCAGCAGCTTAGAGGCGGGAGGCCCGCGGGATACGCAGTATTTT. Its protein is CASSLEAGGPRDTQYF.

This clone has a handful of counts. The chain is built from TRBV3-1 (or the pseudogene TRBV3-2) and TRBJ2-7; 9 bases line up with TRBD1. Losses at the gene ends were 4 bases for V and 2 bases for J; bases not matched to a gene: 6. Per germline, CDR1 LGHDT and CDR2 YNNKEL (reference sequence). The CDR3 is 15 amino acids. CDR3 in amino acids: CASSPAGTGTYEQYF. The CDR3 coding sequence is TGTGCCAGCAGCCCCGCCGGGACAGGGACCTACGAGCAGTACTTC.

This clone showed up just once. The chain employs TRBV30 and TRBJ2-1, with unresolved D. The CDR3 has 12 amino acids. Germline CDR1 reads GTSNPN; CDR2 reads SVGIG (reference sequence). V was clipped by 0 bases and J by 5 bases, with 5 bases between them. The CDR3 protein is CAWSVPNNEQFF. CDR3 coding DNA: TGTGCCTGGAGTGTCCCCAACAATGAGCAGTTCTTC.

The chain joins TRBV9 to TRBJ1-2; perhaps TRBD1 as D (6 bases). CDR3 length: 17 residues. CDR1 and CDR2 (germline): SGDLS, YYNGEE. The ends were cut back, 3 bases at V and 0 bases at J, with 18 bases in the middle. The DNA of the CDR3 is TGTGCCAGCAGCGCCGATGGGGGAACAGGGACTAACTATGGCTACACCTTC. Translation: CASSADGGTGTNYGYTF.

The rearrangement links TRBV1 to TRBJ2-3; TRBD2 is taken as the D call from the table, unchecked against the DNA. TRBV1 is flagged as a pseudogene. This CDR3 comprises 18 residues. CDR3 coding DNA: TGCACCAGCAGCCAAGAGGGGGGGACTAGCGGGAGGGCAGATACGCAGTATTTT. This translates into CTSSQEGGTSGRADTQYF.

Note on this clone: Other nucleotide sequences in the sample specify the same CDR3. The chain links TRBV11-3 to TRBJ1-3; D is uncertain. Germline CDR1 and CDR2: SGHNT and YENEEA. V was pared by 5 bases and J by 2 bases, with 7 bases between. The CDR3 spans 13 residues. CDR3 coding DNA: TGTGCCAGCAGCACCGGGGCTGGAAACACCATATATTTT. Translated: CASSTGAGNTIYF.

The gene calls are TRBV19 and TRBJ2-2, with no clear D. The CDR3 runs 15 residues. CDR1 and CDR2 from the germline V gene are LNHDA and SQIVND (reference sequence). V was cut by 3 bases and J by 4 bases, with 12 bases left in between. The CDR3 loop reads CASSILGSLTGELFF. The CDR3 region has the DNA TGTGCCAGTAGTATCTTGGGCAGCCTCACCGGGGAGCTGTTTTTT.

The chain joins TRBV7-2 to TRBJ2-1; D is unclear. Trimming removed 4 bases from V and 3 bases from J, with 4 bases in between. The CDR3 loop spans 12 amino acids. Germline values: CDR1 SGHTA, CDR2 FQGNSA. Written as DNA, the CDR3 is TGTGCCAGCAGCTACAGCTACAATGAGCAGTTCTTC. As protein: CASSYSYNEQFF.

The chain couples TRBV27 to TRBJ1-6; 8 nucleotides align to TRBD1. The CDR3 has 14 residues. The V and J ends lost 6 bases and 6 bases, in that order; junction bases with no gene match: 4. In germline, CDR1 is MNHEY, CDR2 SMNVEV (reference sequence). CDR3 bases: TGTGCCAGCAGCCCAGACAGGGGTAATTCACCCCTCCACTTT. This sequence encodes CASSPDRGNSPLHF.

This clone was recorded only once. CDR3 in amino acids: CASSHTQGGNQPQHF. The CDR3 region has the DNA TGTGCCAGCAGCCATACGCAGGGGGGCAATCAGCCCCAGCATTTT. The chain carries TRBV7-8 and TRBJ1-5; 7 positions match TRBD1. Germline assignment: CDR1 SGHVS and CDR2 FQNEAQ. The CDR3 length is 15 residues. After removal of 5 bases from V and 2 bases from J, the junction contained 6 bases not matched to a gene. Full variable domain (remainder filled in from reference TRBV7-8 and TRBJ1-5): GAGVSQSPRYKVAKRGQDVALRCDPISGHVSLFWYQQALGQGPEFLTYFQNEAQLDKSGLPSDRFFAERPEGSVSTLKIQRTQQEDSAVYLCASSHTQGGNQPQHFGDGTRLSIL.

The chain combines TRBV30 with TRBJ2-7; D possibly corresponds to TRBD1 (6 bases). The CDR3 extends over 14 amino acids. Between the trimmed V and J ends, which lost 5 bases and 2 bases, there was a span of 16 bases. Germline V gene data show CDR1 as GTSNPN and CDR2 as SVGIG (reference sequence). The CDR3 bases are TGTGCCTGGTGCCCCCGGGACATCCCCTACGAGCAGTACTTC. Protein product: CAWCPRDIPYEQYF.

The DNA for the CDR3 is TGTGCCAGCAGTGATAGGGCGCCGTGGGAGGGAAGCACAGATACGCAGTATTTT. Amino acid sequence: CASSDRAPWEGSTDTQYF. This rearrangement joins TRBV28 to TRBJ2-3; 7 positions agree with TRBD2. The CDR3 contains 18 residues. The V and J ends lost 5 bases and 0 bases, in that order; junction bases with no gene match: 14. CDR1 and CDR2 from the germline V gene are MDHEN and SYDVKM. The variable domain in full, completed from reference TRBV28 and TRBJ2-3, reads DVKVTQSSRYLVKRTGEKVFLECVQDMDHENMFWYRQDPGLGLRLIYFSYDVKMKEKGDIPEGYSVSREKKERFSLILESASTNQTSMYLCASSDRAPWEGSTDTQYFGPGTRLTVL.

The chain joins TRBV24-1 to TRBJ1-2, with 8 bases lining up with TRBD1. CDR3 length: 18 residues. Germline trimming cut 6 bases from V and 0 bases from J; bases unmatched to any gene: 14. The V gene's germline CDR1 is KGHDR and CDR2 SFDVKD. The CDR3 spells CATSSGDRTFETNYGYTF. The CDR3 DNA follows: TGTGCCACCAGTTCTGGGGACAGGACCTTTGAAACTAACTATGGCTACACCTTC.

The V and J genes are TRBV27 and TRBJ2-7; TRBD2 agrees at 11 bases. The junction had 9 bases not matched to a gene; V was cut back by 6 bases and J by 2 bases. CDR3 length: 16 amino acids. Germline loops: CDR1 MNHEY, CDR2 SMNVEV (reference sequence). This CDR3 reads CASSPALAGGPYEQYF. CDR3 coding DNA: TGTGCCAGCAGCCCCGCGTTAGCGGGAGGGCCCTACGAGCAGTACTTC.

The CDR3 DNA sequence: TGTGCCAGCAGCAAATGGGACCCGCCTAGCGATCCCACAGATACGCAGTATTTT. Its protein is CASSKWDPPSDPTDTQYF. The chain joins TRBV21-1 to TRBJ2-3; whether TRBD2, the table's D call, matches the DNA was not checked. TRBV21-1 counts as a pseudogene. The CDR3 sequence is 18 residues long.

As concerns this clone: One junction end does not reproduce the germline sequence, and a read error may be involved. The chain is built from TRBV18 and TRBJ2-1, with D possibly being TRBD1 (5 bases). Germline CDR1 is KGHSH and CDR2 is LQKENI. This CDR3 contains 12 residues. CDR3 residues: CATSDRYNEQFF. DNA of the CDR3: TGTGCCACCTCAGACAGATACAATGAGCAGTTCTTC.

The rearrangement links TRBV6-6 to TRBJ1-2; TRBD1 is a possible D gene (5 bases). The germline V and J ends were trimmed by 2 bases and 0 bases, with 10 bases remaining between them. The length of the CDR3 is 15 residues. The V gene's germline CDR1 is MNHNY and CDR2 SVGAGI (reference sequence). The chain's CDR3 is CASSYSGATNYGYTF. CDR3 nucleotides: TGTGCCAGCAGTTACAGCGGGGCGACTAACTATGGCTACACCTTC.

The rearrangement links TRBV20-1 to TRBJ1-6; D may be TRBD1 (6 bases). Trimming cost V 3 bases and J 8 bases, with 11 bases left between them. Germline CDR1 is DFQATT and CDR2 is SNEGSKA (reference sequence). The CDR3 consists of 13 residues. CDR3 sequence: CSASEGGDSPLHF. The CDR3 DNA is TGCAGTGCTAGTGAGGGGGGGGATTCACCCCTCCACTTT.

The chain joins TRBV4-1 to TRBJ1-1; perhaps TRBD1 as D (5 bases). CDR3 length: 15 amino acids. V lost 1 base to trimming and J lost 7 bases, with 16 bases between them. The germline CDR1 and CDR2 sequences are MGHRA and YSYEKL. CDR3 region: CASSQAGHRALEAFF. The CDR3 nucleotides are TGCGCCAGCAGCCAAGCCGGACACCGGGCCCTTGAAGCTTTCTTT.

The chain has TRBV3-1 (or the pseudogene TRBV3-2) and TRBJ2-1; TRBD2 matches at 7 bases. J lost 8 bases, V lost 3 bases, and 16 bases had no gene match. Germline V gene lookup returns CDR1 LGHDT and CDR2 YNNKEL (reference sequence). This CDR3 has 17 amino acids. The CDR3 protein is CASSQTVGGSPLDEQFF. The CDR3 nucleotides read TGTGCCAGCAGCCAGACGGTCGGCGGGAGCCCGTTGGATGAGCAGTTCTTC.

CDR3 in amino acids: CASSGGDHRGYGYTF. The CDR3 nucleotides are TGCGCCAGCAGCGGAGGGGACCATCGTGGCTATGGCTACACCTTC. V and J are TRBV5-1 and TRBJ1-2; D possibly corresponds to TRBD1 (5 bases). V was clipped by 4 bases and J by 4 bases, with 17 bases between them. This CDR3 contains 15 residues. Germline values: CDR1 SGHRS, CDR2 YFSETQ.

This clone was counted at least ten times. CDR3: CASSFGGQPKSNTEAFF. In DNA form, the CDR3 reads TGTGCCAGCAGTTTCGGGGGGCAACCCAAATCGAACACTGAAGCTTTCTTT. The chain joins TRBV27 to TRBJ1-1; D is perhaps TRBD1 (6 bases). The germline V gene encodes CDR1 MNHEY and CDR2 SMNVEV (reference sequence). The CDR3 consists of 17 residues. V dropped 3 bases and J dropped 1 base, with 18 bases sitting between them.

This clone was seen just once. The chain links TRBV5-1 to TRBJ2-7, with 8 bases that match TRBD2. The V segment lost 5 bases and the J segment 3 bases; nucleotides outside the gene matches: 4. Germline V gene lookup returns CDR1 SGHRS and CDR2 YFSETQ. This CDR3 contains 13 residues. The CDR3 DNA reads TGCGCCAGCAGATCCGGGACTAGCTACGAGCAGTACTTC. Amino acids: CASRSGTSYEQYF.

The chain uses TRBV10-3 and TRBJ2-5; TRBD2 agrees at 7 bases. CDR3 size: 14 residues. Germline lookup yields CDR1 ENHRY and CDR2 SYGVKD. Trimming at V came to 10 bases and at J to 2 bases, leaving 10 bases not matched to a gene. The CDR3 is CATRGGVGQETQYF. In DNA form, the CDR3 reads TGTGCCACGAGGGGAGGGGTGGGTCAAGAGACCCAGTACTTC.